Given below is one TCR beta chain in context. Under the authors' procedure: By means of reference gene primer amplification, nucleated cell counts were estimated. Method: immunoSEQ multiplex PCR; TCRdb's copy keeps in-frame clones and lacks some. That table gives V, J and clone size, and the DNA gave D and trimming. The sample has about 250,000 clones; roughly 88% are singletons. Each participant's cohort was designated according to participant-reported clinical history. This sample was taken from a study of blood T cell repertoires in COVID-19. On the study more broadly: Sites across the United States, Italy and Spain contributed samples from acute and convalescent COVID-19. Sources were T cells, B-cell-depleted T cells, or PBMCs; the material itself was cDNA or gDNA.

CDR3 length: 20 amino acids. The V gene's germline CDR1 is SGHRS and CDR2 YFSETQ. V was clipped by 0 bases and J by 0 bases; unmatched bases: 17. The V gene is TRBV5-1, the J gene TRBJ1-2, with 7 bases lining up with TRBD1. The source material was PBMCs or T cells enriched from blood (not recorded which). The sequence derives from a woman aged 30 to 39 who had recovered from COVID-19. The CDR3, as DNA: TGCGCCAGCAGCTTGGCCGTGACGGGACAGCCGATACCAACTAACTATGGCTACACCTTC. It codes for CASSLAVTGQPIPTNYGYTF.